The clone carrying this TCR beta chain is judged medium-sized. The antigen is unknown. The data were produced by immunoSEQ multiplex PCR, yet TCRdb's version contains in-frame clones alone and is incomplete. Among around 50,000 clones listed, roughly 83% were seen once. These data are taken from a study of a mutant IDH1 vaccine in newly diagnosed glioma. Study-level information: Beginning 4-6 weeks after radiotherapy alone, or with temozolomide cycles, vaccination took place. Beforehand, treatment had been radiotherapy, temozolomide, or both; the majority received both.

Sample time point: week 47, end of study. Every vaccine dose comprised 300 ug of mutant IDH1 20-mer peptide plus topical imiquimod. Astrocytomas found in donors were new, WHO grade 3 or 4, IDH1-mutant and ATRX-lost. Findings of the study overall: Pseudoprogression apparently lacked any relation to changes in top peripheral T cell clonotypes.

This TCR came from a woman in her 30s with glioma. Some clones in this sample may be carry-over from other donors' samples. Sequenced material: PBMCs, taken from a glioma patient whose treatment included an IDH1 peptide vaccine.

CDR3 DNA sequence: TGCGCCAGCAGCCAAGAACCCGGGACAGAAAACTACGAGCAGTACTTC. As protein: CASSQEPGTENYEQYF. V usage is TRBV4-1 and J usage is TRBJ2-7; TRBD1 aligns across 7 bases. In germline, CDR1 is MGHRA, CDR2 YSYEKL. CDR3 size: 16 residues. Germline trimming cut 0 bases from V and 3 bases from J; bases unmatched to any gene: 8.